This TCR beta chain was sequenced in a study of blood T cells in healthy people across ages. With a J-beta primer mix and a sample-barcoded 5' primer, a second PCR ran roughly 6 to 12 cycles. Every cDNA was tagged by a template-switch adaptor with 12 random nucleotides. Samples each returned at least 2.5 million CDR3-containing paired-end reads. TCRdb called the 5' RACE reads again in MiXCR, with one record for every CDR3 protein. The sample consists of 650,000 to 800,000 distinct CDR3 sequences, approximately 44% of them appearing once. The study, taken as a whole, reports: Among long-lived donors, naive CD4+ cells were more numerous and diversity higher than in aged donors.

This clonotype occurred a few times. Antigen unknown. They isolated at least 7 million PBMCs from each sample. The sequenced sample consisted of blood. The clonotype originates from a man aged 55 to 69 in good health.

The CDR3 here is CASRLQGIGSYEQYF. The CDR3 nucleotides read TGTGCCAGCAGATTACAGGGGATTGGGTCCTACGAGCAGTACTTC. The rearrangement links TRBV27 to TRBJ2-7; 7 bases are shared with TRBD1. The germline V gene has CDR1 MNHEY and CDR2 SMNVEV (reference sequence). With V trimmed by 6 bases and J by 1 base, 9 bases remained unmatched. The CDR3 is 15 residues long.